In this sample, the clone carrying this T cell receptor (beta chain) turned up a few times. Antigen: not known. The sample comes from a study of cytomegalovirus exposure and HLA in healthy donors. Study-wide results and limits: Many donors shared some public TCRs, even though most TCR sequences were rare. Several V segments, TRBV6-2 and TRBV6-3 among them, could not be told apart and were dropped. The productive fraction for most TCR beta V segments was about 87% or about 30% in an earlier analysis. Some TCR beta chains (164 of them) were listed as cytomegalovirus-associated.

The primer mix had 60 Vbeta and 13 Jbeta primers. Sequenced by immunoSEQ multiplex PCR; TCRdb stores in-frame clones only, minus some. This table holds some 150,000 clones, around 80% found once. CDR1 is DFQATT, CDR2 SNEGSKA, per germline (reference sequence). The CDR3 extends over 11 amino acids. V lost 3 bases to trimming and J lost 15 bases; unmatched junction nucleotides: 6. The receptor's source is a woman in her thirties or forties in good health and CMV-seropositive. Sequencing input: PBMCs. J is TRBJ2-1 and V is TRBV20-1; 9 bases fit TRBD1. The CDR3 nucleotides are TGCAGTGCTAGTGGTGGACAGGGGACGTTCTTC. The encoded protein is CSASGGQGTFF.